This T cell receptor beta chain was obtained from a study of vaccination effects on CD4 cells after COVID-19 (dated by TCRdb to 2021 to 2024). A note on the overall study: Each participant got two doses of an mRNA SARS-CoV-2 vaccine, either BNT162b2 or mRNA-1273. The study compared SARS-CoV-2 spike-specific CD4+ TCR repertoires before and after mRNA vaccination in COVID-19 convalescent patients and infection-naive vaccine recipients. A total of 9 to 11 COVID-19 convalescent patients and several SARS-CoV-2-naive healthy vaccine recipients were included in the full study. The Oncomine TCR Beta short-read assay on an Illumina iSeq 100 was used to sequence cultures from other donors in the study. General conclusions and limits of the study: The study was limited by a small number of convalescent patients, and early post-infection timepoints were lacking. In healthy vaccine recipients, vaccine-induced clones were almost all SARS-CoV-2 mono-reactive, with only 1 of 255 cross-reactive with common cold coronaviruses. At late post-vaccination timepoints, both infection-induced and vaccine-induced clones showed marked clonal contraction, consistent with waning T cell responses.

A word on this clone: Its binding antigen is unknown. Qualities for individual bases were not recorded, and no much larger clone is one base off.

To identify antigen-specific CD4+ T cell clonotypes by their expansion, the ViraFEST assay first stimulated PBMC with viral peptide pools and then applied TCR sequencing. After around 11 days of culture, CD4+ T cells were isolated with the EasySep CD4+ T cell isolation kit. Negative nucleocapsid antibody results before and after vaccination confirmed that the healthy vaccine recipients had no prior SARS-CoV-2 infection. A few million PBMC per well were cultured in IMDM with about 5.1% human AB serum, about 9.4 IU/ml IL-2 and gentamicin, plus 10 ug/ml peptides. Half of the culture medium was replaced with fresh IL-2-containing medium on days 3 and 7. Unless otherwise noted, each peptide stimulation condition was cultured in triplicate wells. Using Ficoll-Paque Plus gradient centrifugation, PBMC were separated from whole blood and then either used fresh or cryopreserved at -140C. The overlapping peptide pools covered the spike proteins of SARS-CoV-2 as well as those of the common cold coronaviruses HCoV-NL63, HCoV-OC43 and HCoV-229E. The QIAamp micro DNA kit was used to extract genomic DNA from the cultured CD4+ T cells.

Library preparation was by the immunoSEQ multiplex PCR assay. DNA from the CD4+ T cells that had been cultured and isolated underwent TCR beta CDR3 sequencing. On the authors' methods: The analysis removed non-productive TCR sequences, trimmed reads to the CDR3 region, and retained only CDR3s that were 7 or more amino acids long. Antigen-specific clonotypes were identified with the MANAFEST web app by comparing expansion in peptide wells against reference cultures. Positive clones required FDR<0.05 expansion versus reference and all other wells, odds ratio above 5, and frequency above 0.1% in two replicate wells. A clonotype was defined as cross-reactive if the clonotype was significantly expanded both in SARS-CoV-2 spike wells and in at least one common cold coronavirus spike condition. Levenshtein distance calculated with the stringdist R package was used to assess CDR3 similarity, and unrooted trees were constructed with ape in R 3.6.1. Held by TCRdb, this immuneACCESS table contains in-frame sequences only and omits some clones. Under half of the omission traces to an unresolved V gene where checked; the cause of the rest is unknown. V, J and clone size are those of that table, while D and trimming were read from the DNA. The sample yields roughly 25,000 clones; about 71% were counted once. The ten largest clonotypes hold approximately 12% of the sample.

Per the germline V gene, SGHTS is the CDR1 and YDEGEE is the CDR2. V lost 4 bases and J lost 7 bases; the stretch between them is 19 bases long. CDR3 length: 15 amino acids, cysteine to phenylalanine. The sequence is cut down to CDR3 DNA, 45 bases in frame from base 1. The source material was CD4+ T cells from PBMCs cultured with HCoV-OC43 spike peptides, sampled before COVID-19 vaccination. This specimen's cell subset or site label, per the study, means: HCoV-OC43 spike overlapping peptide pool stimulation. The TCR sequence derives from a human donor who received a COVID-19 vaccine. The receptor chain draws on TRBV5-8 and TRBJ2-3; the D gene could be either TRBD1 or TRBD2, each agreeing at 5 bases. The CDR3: CASSVWDRPVHTQYF. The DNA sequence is TGTGCCAGCAGCGTCTGGGACCGCCCTGTGCATACGCAGTATTTT.